A selection of T cell receptor beta chains follows, all from one sample in a study of PD-1 blockade in classical Hodgkin lymphoma. Data came from immunoSEQ multiplex PCR; TCRdb stores just in-frame clones and leaves some out. The sample yields 90,000 to 130,000 clones, about 88% seen once. The source was peripheral blood mononuclear cells (PBMCs), collected before the second cycle of nivolumab. These receptors were taken from a human donor with classical Hodgkin lymphoma. Both conserved end residues are part of each CDR3. D genes are given only for firm matches. Clone size, where shown, is once, few, many, or a class for clones that have expanded.

clone_size	d_call	j_call	v_call	cdr3_nt	cdr3_aa
NA	NA	TRBJ2-5	TRBV2	TGTGCCAGCAGTGGAAGGACCCAGCTAGCTTTGGAGACCCAGTACTTC	CASSGRTQLALETQYF
NA	NA	TRBJ2-7	TRBV2	TGTGCCAGCAGTGAAGCTCCCCTCTCCTACGAGCAGTACTTC	CASSEAPLSYEQYF
once	TRBD2	TRBJ2-1	TRBV7-6	TGTGCCAGCAGCCCGTACACAGCGGGAGGGCCTAAGAATGAGCAGTTCTTC	CASSPYTAGGPKNEQFF
NA	NA	TRBJ1-2	TRBV7-2	TGTGCCAGCAGCTCACCGGGATTTGCCACCACTAACTATGGCTACACCTTC	CASSSPGFATTNYGYTF
NA	TRBD2	TRBJ2-7	TRBV9	TGTGCCAGCAGTCCCCAAGTGGGACTAGCGGGCCTCGAGCAGTACTTC	CASSPQVGLAGLEQYF
once	NA	TRBJ1-4	TRBV28	TGTGCCACGCAAGAGAATAATGAAAAACTGTTTTTT	CATQENNEKLFF
NA	NA	TRBJ2-2	TRBV27	TGTGCCAGCAGTCCCCGAGGGGGGAGGACCGGGGAGCTGTTTTTT	CASSPRGGRTGELFF
NA	TRBD2	TRBJ2-1	TRBV7-6	TGTGCCAGCAGCTCGATGACTAGCCTCTATCATTACAATGAGCAGTTCTTC	CASSSMTSLYHYNEQFF
NA	NA	TRBJ2-4	TRBV19	TGTGCCAGTAGTATAGGAGCGAACTTAGCCAAAAACATTCAGTACTTC	CASSIGANLAKNIQYF
NA	TRBD1	TRBJ2-5	TRBV29-1	TGCAGCGTTTCACGAACAGGGGGCTGGGAGACCCAGTACTTC	CSVSRTGGWETQYF
NA	NA	TRBJ2-7	TRBV5-4	TGTGCCAGCAGCTTGGGGTCAATCTACGAGCAGTACTTC	CASSLGSIYEQYF
NA	TRBD1	TRBJ1-5	TRBV18	TGTGCCAGCTCACCTCGGACAGGGTTGTTAGGCCTAAATCAGCCCCAGCATTTT	CASSPRTGLLGLNQPQHF
NA	NA	TRBJ2-7	TRBV19	TGTGCCAGTAGTATTTCCGGTGGGGCCTACGAGCAGTACTTC	CASSISGGAYEQYF
once	NA	TRBJ2-5	TRBV2	TGTGCCAGCAGCCCTGTGGCGGGAATGATAGGAGAGACCCAGTACTTC	CASSPVAGMIGETQYF
NA	TRBD1	TRBJ1-1	TRBV4-3	TGCGCCAGCAGCCAAACCGGGACAGGGTATTCTGAAGCTTTCTTT	CASSQTGTGYSEAFF
NA	TRBD2	TRBJ2-2	TRBV4-1	TGCGCCAGCAGCCAACTAGCGGGAGACCTCTCCGGGGAGCTGTTTTTT	CASSQLAGDLSGELFF
NA	NA	TRBJ2-3	TRBV11-1	TGTGCCAGCAGCTTAGGGCAGGGGAGGTCAGATACGCAGTATTTT	CASSLGQGRSDTQYF